This TCR beta chain was recorded in a study of CD8 T cells in Susac syndrome. V was trimmed by 0 bases and J by 3 bases, leaving 8 bases between them. Looked up from germline, CDR1 is LGHDT and CDR2 is YNNKEL (reference sequence). The CDR3 contains 14 residues. Treatment-naive patients with stable or active relapsing-remitting disease served as multiple sclerosis controls. TEMRA cells underwent FACS enrichment and CD8+ and CD4+ T cells underwent negative isolation. This clonotype was detected once. The RNA input was roughly 0.45 to 1 ug, and it was reverse transcribed with random hexamers. It was immunoSEQ multiplex PCR that amplified TCR beta CDR3 across 54 Vbeta and 13 Jbeta. TCRdb processed the immunoSEQ multiplex PCR reads anew with MiXCR; each CDR3 protein has one entry. The data show some 110,000 distinct CDR3 sequences, more than 85% seen once.

What was sequenced was CD4+ T cells from PBMCs. The chain couples TRBV3-1 to TRBJ2-5; no firm D call. This TCR was recovered from a human donor with multiple sclerosis. The CDR3 loop is CASSQDGWKETQYF. The CDR3 DNA is TGTGCCAGCAGCCAAGATGGGTGGAAAGAGACCCAGTACTTC.